This T cell receptor (beta chain) was captured in a study of PD-1 blockade in mismatch repair-deficient tumors. Every patient had mismatch repair deficiency by PCR or immunohistochemistry. Clones were read by immunoSEQ multiplex PCR, and TCRdb kept only the in-frame ones, dropping some. This table holds under 150,000 clones, roughly 86% found once. Losses at the gene ends were 1 base for V and 3 bases for J; bases not matched to a gene: 8. The CDR3 runs to 17 residues. Germline-derived CDR1 and CDR2 are LNHDA and SQIVND (reference sequence). The V gene is TRBV19, the J gene TRBJ2-7; 11 bases are shared with TRBD2. This TCR derives from an adult with mismatch repair-deficient cancer. Sequencing was performed on peripheral blood, taken 44 weeks after starting pembrolizumab. The CDR3 sequence: CASSIGVAGGLGYEQYF. CDR3 nucleotide sequence: TGTGCCAGTAGTATAGGAGTAGCGGGAGGGCTAGGCTACGAGCAGTACTTC. Full variable domain (remainder filled in from reference TRBV19 and TRBJ2-7): DGGITQSPKYLFRKEGQNVTLSCEQNLNHDAMYWYRQDPGQGLRLIYYSQIVNDFQKGDIAEGYSVSREKKESFPLTVTSAQKNPTAFYLCASSIGVAGGLGYEQYFGPGTRLTVT.